Given below is one T cell receptor (beta chain) in context. Its antigen remains unidentified. As to time point: peripheral blood 6 weeks after treatment start. Urothelial carcinoma affected the patients, and it was locally advanced or metastatic. This sample was taken from a study of PD-L1 blockade in urothelial cancer. About the study: Per blood sample, T cells had a median of around 140,000. Study-wide findings and caveats: Blood TCR clonality below the median before treatment was a predictor of better survival.

Looked up from germline, CDR1 is SGHDT and CDR2 is YYEEEE. The CDR3 spans 18 residues. Trimming removed 0 bases from V and 7 bases from J; junction bases left unmatched: 9. Synthetically made TCR analog templates were put into each PCR as spikes. Assay used: immunoSEQ multiplex PCR; TCRdb lists only in-frame clones, some missing. The sample has approximately 120,000 clones, about 83% seen once; the top ten hold 2.4%. V gene TRBV5-6 combines with J gene TRBJ2-1; 14 nucleotides agree with TRBD2. The TCR comes from a man in his forties or fifties with urothelial cancer. The sample was PBMCs, taken around atezolizumab (anti-PD-L1) treatment. CDR3: CASSLVGTSGRKSNEQFF. CDR3 sequence (DNA): TGTGCCAGCAGCTTGGTTGGGACTAGCGGGAGAAAGTCAAATGAGCAGTTCTTC.